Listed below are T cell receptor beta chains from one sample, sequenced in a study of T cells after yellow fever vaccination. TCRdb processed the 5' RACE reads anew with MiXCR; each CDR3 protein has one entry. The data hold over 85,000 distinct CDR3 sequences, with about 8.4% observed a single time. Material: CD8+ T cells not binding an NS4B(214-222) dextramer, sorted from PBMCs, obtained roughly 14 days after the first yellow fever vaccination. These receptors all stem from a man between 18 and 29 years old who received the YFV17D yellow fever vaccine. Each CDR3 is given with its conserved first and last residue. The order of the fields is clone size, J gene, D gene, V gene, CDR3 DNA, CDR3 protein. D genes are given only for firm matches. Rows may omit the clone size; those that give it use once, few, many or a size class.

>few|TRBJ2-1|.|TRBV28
TGTGCCAGCAGCCGGACAATCAATGAGCAGTTCTTC
CASSRTINEQFF
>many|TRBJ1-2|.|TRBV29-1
TGCAGCGTTCGTCTGTCGGGCGTGGGCTATGGCTACACCTTC
CSVRLSGVGYGYTF
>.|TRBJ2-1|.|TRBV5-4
TGTGCCAGCAGCTTGGGACCGACCTACAATGAGCAGTTCTTC
CASSLGPTYNEQFF
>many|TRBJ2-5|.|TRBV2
TGTGCCAGCAGCAAACCGGACATCGGGGGGACCCAGTACTTC
CASSKPDIGGTQYF
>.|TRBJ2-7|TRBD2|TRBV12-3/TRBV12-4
TGTGCCAGCAGTTTAGAGTCACTAGCGGCCTCCTACGAGCAGTACTTC
CASSLESLAASYEQYF
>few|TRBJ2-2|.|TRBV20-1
TGCAGTGCTAGAGATCGGGTTCAGGGTGGTACCGGGGAGCTGTTTTTT
CSARDRVQGGTGELFF
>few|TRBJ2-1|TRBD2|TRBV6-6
TGTGCCAGCAGTTACCGGACTAGTGGGGAGCAGTTCTTC
CASSYRTSGEQFF
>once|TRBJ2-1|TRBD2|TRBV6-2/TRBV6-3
TGTGCCAGCAGTTACAGGACTAGCGGGGGGGGCAATGAGCAGTTCTTC
CASSYRTSGGGNEQFF
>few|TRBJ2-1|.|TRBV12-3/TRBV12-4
TGTGCCAGCCGGGGATACAGGAATCTTAACAATGAGCAGTTCTTC
CASRGYRNLNNEQFF
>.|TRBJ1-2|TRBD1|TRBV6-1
TGTGCCAGCAGCCCCGAGAGGGGACAGGCCGCTAACTATGGCTACACCTTC
CASSPERGQAANYGYTF
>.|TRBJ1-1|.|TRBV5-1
TGCGCCAGCAGCTTGCCGGGGTTGAACACTGAAGCTTTCTTT
CASSLPGLNTEAFF
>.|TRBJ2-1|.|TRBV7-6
TGTGCCAGCAGCACAGGCGGGGACTGGGTCAATGAGCAGTTCTTC
CASSTGGDWVNEQFF
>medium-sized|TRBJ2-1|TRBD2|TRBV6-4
TGTGCCAGCAGTGACTCGAGCGGGGGGGCAAATGAGCAGTTCTTC
CASSDSSGGANEQFF
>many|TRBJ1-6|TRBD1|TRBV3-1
TGTGCCAGCAGCCATGGGCCGGGACAGGGGGCGACCTATAATTCACCCCTCCACTTT
CASSHGPGQGATYNSPLHF
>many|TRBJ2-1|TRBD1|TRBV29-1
TGCAGCGTTGTCCCCGCGGGACAGGGGAATGAGCAGTTCTTC
CSVVPAGQGNEQFF
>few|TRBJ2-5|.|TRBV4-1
TGCGCCAGCAGCCAAAATAGTAGGGCTGGAGAGACCCAGTACTTC
CASSQNSRAGETQYF
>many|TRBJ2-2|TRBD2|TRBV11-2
TGTGCCAGCAGCAATGGACAGTCGTGGCTAGCGGGGACGAGCACCGGGGAGCTGTTTTTT
CASSNGQSWLAGTSTGELFF
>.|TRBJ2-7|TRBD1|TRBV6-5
TGTGCCAGCAGCTATGGGACAGGGTACGAGCAGTACTTC
CASSYGTGYEQYF
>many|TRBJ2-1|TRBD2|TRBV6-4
TGTGCCAGCAGCCGGACTAGCGGGGAGGGGCATGAGCAGTTCTTC
CASSRTSGEGHEQFF
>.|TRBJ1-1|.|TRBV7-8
TGTGCCAGATTCCACAGGGCTTTCTTT
CARFHRAFF
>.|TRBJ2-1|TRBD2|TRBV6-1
TGTGCCAGCAGCTTTAGCGGGGGGAAGTACAATGAGCAGTTCTTC
CASSFSGGKYNEQFF
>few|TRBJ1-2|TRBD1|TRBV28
TGTGCCGCAGAGACAGGGGGCTTTCATGGCTACACCTTC
CAAETGGFHGYTF
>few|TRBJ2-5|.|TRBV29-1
TGCAGCGTTGAAGATCCCACTTCCAGCGAGGAGACCCAGTACTTC
CSVEDPTSSEETQYF
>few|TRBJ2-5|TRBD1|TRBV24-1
TGTGCCACCAGTGATCGCCGGGACAGACAAGAGACCCAGTACTTC
CATSDRRDRQETQYF
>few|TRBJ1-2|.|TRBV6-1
TGTGCCAGTCTACTCTTGGCTGCTAACTATGGCTACACCTTC
CASLLLAANYGYTF
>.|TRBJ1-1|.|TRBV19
TGTGCCAGTATTCCTACAAAGGGTGCCATGAACACTGAAGCTTTCTTT
CASIPTKGAMNTEAFF
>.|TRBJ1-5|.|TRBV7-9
TGTGCCAGCAGCTGGGGCAATCAGCCCCAGCATTTT
CASSWGNQPQHF
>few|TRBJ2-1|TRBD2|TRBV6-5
TGTGCCAGCAGTTTGGGACTAGCGGGGGGGCTTTACAATGAGCAGTTCTTC
CASSLGLAGGLYNEQFF
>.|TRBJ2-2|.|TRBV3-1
TGTGCCACCTCCCATATAAGGGACACCTCGAACACCGGGGAGCTGGTTTTT
CATSHIRDTSNTGELVF
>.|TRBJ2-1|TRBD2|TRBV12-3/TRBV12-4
TGTGCCAGCAGTTTACATGGAGTAGCGGGGGAAGACTACAATGAGCAGTTCTTC
CASSLHGVAGEDYNEQFF
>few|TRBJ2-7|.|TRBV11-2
TGTGCCAGCAGCCTGGGTCTGGACTACGAGCAGTACTTC
CASSLGLDYEQYF
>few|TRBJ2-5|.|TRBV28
TGTGCCAGCAGGAGGCAAGAGACCCAGTACTTC
CASRRQETQYF
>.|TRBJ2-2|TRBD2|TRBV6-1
TGTGCCAGCGAAGGGACTAGCGGCACCGGGGAGCTGTTTTTT
CASEGTSGTGELFF
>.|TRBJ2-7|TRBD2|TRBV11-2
TGTGCCAGCAGCTCACTTGCCTCTAGCGGGGGACTTAACTACGAGCAGTACTTC
CASSSLASSGGLNYEQYF
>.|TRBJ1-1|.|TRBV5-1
TGCGCCAGCAGCTTGGGGGAGACCAGGGTGAACACTGAAGCTTTCTTT
CASSLGETRVNTEAFF
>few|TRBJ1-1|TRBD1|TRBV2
TGTGCCATGCGGACCCGGACAGGCTCTCGCACTGAAGCTTTCTTT
CAMRTRTGSRTEAFF